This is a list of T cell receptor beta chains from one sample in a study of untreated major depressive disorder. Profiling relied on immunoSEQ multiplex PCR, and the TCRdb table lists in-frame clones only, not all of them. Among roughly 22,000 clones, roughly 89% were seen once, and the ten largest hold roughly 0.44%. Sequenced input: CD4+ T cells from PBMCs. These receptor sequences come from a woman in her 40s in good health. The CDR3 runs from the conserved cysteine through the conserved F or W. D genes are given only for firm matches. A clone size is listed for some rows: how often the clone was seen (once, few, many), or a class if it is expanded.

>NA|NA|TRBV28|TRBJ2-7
CASSLSGPYEQYF
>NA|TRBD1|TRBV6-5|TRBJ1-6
CASSYRTGRFDSPLHF
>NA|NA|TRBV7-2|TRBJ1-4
CASSLQQGTNEKLFF
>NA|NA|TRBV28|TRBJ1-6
CASSINSPLHF
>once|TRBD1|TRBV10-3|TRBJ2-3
CAIGTEANTQYF
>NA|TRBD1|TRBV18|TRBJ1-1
CASSPNRRGVNTEAFF
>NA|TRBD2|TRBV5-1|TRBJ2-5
CASSLFAGGPGETQYF
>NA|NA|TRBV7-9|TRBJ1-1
CASSPGPRTEAFF
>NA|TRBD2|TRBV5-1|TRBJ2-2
CASSRMTSGNTGELFF
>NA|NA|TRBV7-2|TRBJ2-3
CASSFLGIGLVTDTQYF
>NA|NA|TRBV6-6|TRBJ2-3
CASSYSTTQYF
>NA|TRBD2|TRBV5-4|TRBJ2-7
CASSLAGAGPYEQYF
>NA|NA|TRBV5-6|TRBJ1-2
CASSPPGAEIVYGYTF
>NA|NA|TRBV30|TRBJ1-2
CAWREDMGYTF
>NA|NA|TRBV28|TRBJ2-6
CASSRGALPGANVLTF